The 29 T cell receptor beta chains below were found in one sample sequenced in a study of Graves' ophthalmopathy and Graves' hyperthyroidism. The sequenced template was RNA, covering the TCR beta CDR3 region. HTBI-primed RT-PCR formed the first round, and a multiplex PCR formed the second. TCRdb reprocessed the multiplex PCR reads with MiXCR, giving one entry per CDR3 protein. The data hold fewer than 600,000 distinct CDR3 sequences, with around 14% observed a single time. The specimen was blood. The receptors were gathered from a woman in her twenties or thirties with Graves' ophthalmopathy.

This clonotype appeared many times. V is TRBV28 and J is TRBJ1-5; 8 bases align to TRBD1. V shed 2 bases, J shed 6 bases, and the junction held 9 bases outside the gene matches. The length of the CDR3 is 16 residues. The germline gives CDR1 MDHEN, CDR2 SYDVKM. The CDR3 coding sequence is TGTGCCAGCAGTTTAATGGGACAGGCGGGGGGTCAGCCCCAGCATTTT. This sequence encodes CASSLMGQAGGQPQHF.

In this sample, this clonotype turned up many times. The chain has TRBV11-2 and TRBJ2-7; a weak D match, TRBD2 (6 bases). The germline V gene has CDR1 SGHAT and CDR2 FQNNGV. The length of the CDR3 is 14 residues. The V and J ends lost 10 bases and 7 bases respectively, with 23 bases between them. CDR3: CATSGLASRGEQYF. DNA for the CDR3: TGTGCCACCTCCGGACTGGCCAGCCGGGGGGAGCAGTACTTC.

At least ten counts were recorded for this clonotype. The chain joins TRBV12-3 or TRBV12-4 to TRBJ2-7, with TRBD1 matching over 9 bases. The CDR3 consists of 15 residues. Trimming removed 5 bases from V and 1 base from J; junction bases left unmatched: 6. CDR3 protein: CASSPRDRASYEQYF. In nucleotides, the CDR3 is TGTGCCAGCAGTCCTAGGGACAGGGCTTCCTACGAGCAGTACTTC.

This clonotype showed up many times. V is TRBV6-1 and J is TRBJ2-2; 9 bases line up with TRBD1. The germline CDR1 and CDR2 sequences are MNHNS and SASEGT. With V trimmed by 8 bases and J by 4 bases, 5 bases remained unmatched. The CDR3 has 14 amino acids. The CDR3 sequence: CASYRQGGTGELFF. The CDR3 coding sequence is TGTGCCAGCTATCGACAGGGGGGCACCGGGGAGCTGTTTTTT.

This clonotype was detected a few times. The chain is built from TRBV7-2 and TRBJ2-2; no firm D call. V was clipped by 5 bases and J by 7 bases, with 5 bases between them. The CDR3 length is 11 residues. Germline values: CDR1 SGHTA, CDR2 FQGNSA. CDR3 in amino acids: CASSLDGELFF. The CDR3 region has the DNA TGTGCCAGCAGCCTAGACGGGGAGCTGTTTTTT.

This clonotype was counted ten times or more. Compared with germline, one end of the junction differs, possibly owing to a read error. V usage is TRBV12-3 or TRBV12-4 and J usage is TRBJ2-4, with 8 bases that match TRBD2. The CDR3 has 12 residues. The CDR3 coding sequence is TGTGCCAGCAGTTTTGCCCTTTCGGGGGGGGACTTC. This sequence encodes CASSFALSGGDF.

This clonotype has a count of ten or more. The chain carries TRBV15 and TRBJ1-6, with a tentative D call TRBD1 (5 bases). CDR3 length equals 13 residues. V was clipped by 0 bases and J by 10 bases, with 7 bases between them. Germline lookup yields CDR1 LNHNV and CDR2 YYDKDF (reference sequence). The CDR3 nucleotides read TGTGCCACCAGCAGAGAGGGACGGTCACCCCTCCACTTT. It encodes CATSREGRSPLHF. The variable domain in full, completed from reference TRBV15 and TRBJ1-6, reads DAMVIQNPRYQVTQFGKPVTLSCSQTLNHNVMYWYQQKSSQAPKLLFHYYDKDFNNEADTPDNFQSRRPNTSFCFLDIRSPGLGDTAMYLCATSREGRSPLHFGNGTRLTVT.

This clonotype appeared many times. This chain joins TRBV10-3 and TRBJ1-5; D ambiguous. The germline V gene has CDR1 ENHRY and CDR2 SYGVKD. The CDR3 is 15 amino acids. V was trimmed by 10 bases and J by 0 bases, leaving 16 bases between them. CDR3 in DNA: TGTGCCACCCGACGGGCAGCCGATAGCAATCAGCCCCAGCATTTT. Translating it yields CATRRAADSNQPQHF.

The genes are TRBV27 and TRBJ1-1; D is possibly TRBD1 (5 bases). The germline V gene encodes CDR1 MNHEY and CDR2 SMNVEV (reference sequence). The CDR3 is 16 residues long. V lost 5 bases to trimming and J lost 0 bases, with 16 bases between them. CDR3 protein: CASSLVADSVNTEAFF. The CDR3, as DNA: TGTGCCAGCAGTCTAGTGGCAGACAGCGTGAACACTGAAGCTTTCTTT.

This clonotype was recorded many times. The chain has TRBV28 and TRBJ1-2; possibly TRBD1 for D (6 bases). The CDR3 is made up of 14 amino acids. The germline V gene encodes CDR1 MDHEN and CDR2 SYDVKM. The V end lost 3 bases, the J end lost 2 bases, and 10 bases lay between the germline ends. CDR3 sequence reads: CASSLGAGNYGYTF. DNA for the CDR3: TGTGCCAGCAGTTTGGGGGCGGGCAACTATGGCTACACCTTC.

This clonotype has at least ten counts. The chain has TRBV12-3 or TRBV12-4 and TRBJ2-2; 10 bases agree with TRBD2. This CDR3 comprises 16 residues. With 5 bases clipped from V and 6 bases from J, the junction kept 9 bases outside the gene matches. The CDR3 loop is CASSQIAGGRPGELFF. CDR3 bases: TGTGCCAGCAGTCAGATAGCGGGGGGCCGACCCGGGGAGCTGTTTTTT.

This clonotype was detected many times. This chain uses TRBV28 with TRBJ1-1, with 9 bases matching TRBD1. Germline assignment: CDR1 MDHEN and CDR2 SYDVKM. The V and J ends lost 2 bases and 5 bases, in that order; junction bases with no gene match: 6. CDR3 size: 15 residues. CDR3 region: CASSLPGQGKTEAFF. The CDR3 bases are TGTGCCAGCAGTTTACCAGGACAGGGGAAGACTGAAGCTTTCTTT.

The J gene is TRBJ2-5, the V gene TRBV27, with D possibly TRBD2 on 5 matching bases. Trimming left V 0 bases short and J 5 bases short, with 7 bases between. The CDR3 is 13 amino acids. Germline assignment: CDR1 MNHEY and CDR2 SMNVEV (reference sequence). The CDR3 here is CASSLSRRETQYF. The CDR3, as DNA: TGTGCCAGCAGTTTATCCCGGAGGGAGACCCAGTACTTC.

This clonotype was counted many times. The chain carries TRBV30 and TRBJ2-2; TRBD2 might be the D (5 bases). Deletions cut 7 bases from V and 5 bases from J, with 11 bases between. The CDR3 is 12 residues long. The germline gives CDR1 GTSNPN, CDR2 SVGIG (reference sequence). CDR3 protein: CASQDLTGELFF. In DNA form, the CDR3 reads TGTGCCTCCCAGGACTTAACCGGGGAGCTGTTTTTT. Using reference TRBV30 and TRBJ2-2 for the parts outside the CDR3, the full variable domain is SQTIHQWPATLVQPVGSPLSLECTVEGTSNPNLYWYRQAAGRGLQLLFYSVGIGQISSEVPQNLSASRPQDRQFILSSKKLLLSDSGFYLCASQDLTGELFFGEGSRLTVL.

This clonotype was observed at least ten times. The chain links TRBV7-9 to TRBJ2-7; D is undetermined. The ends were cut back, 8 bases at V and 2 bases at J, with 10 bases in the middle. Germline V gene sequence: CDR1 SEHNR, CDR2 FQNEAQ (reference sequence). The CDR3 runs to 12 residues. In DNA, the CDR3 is TGTGCCAGCGGCCCAGAGCCCTACGAGCAGTACTTC. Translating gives CASGPEPYEQYF.

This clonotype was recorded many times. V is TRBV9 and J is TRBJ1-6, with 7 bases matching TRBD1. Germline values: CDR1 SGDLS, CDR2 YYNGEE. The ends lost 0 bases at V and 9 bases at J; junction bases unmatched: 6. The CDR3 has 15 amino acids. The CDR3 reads CASSVAATGISPLHF. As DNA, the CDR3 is TGTGCCAGCAGCGTAGCCGCGACAGGGATTTCACCCCTCCACTTT.

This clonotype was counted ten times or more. CDR3 DNA: TGTGCCAGTGTCGGATCGAACACCGGGGAGCTGTTTTTT. It is translated as CASVGSNTGELFF. V and J are TRBV19 and TRBJ2-2; D not resolved. V dropped 8 bases and J dropped 0 bases, with 7 bases sitting between them. Germline CDR1 reads LNHDA; CDR2 reads SQIVND (reference sequence). The CDR3 covers 13 residues.

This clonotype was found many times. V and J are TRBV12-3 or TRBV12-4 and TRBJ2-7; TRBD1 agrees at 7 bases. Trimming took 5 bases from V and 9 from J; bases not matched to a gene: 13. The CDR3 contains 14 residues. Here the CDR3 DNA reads TGTGCCAGCAGTCTTCGACAGAGACAGGGCGTGCAGTACTTC. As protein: CASSLRQRQGVQYF.

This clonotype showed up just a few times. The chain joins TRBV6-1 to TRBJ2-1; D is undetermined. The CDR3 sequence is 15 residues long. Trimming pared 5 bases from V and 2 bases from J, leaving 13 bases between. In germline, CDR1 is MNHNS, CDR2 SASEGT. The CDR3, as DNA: TGTGCCAGCAGTCGGGCAGGAACCACCTACAATGAGCAGTTCTTC. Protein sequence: CASSRAGTTYNEQFF.

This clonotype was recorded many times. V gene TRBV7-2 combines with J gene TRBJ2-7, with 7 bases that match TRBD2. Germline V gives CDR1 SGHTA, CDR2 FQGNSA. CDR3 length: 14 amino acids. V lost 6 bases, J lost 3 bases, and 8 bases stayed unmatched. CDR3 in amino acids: CASRETPGGYEQYF. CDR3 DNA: TGTGCCAGCAGAGAGACACCGGGGGGCTACGAGCAGTACTTC.

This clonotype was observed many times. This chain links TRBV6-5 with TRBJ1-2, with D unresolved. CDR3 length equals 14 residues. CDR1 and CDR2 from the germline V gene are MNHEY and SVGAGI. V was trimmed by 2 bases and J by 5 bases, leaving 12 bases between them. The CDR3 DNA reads TGTGCCAGCAGTTACGACTCCATGGGGTATGGCTACACCTTC. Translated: CASSYDSMGYGYTF.

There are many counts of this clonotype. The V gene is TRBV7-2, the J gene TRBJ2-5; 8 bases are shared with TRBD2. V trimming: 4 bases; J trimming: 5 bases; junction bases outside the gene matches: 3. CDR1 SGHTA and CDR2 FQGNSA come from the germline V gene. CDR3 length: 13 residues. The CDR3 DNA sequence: TGTGCCAGCAGCTCCTCTAGCGGGGAGACCCAGTACTTC. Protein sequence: CASSSSSGETQYF.

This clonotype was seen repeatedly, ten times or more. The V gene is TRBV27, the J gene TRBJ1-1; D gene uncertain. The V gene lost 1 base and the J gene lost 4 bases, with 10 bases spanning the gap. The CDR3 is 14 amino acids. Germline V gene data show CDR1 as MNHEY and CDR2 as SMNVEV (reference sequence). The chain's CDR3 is CASSLFGEGTEAFF. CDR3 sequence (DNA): TGTGCCAGCAGTTTATTCGGGGAGGGCACTGAAGCTTTCTTT.

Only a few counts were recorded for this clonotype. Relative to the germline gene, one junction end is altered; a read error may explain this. In DNA form, the CDR3 reads TGTGTCAGCAGCTCCGACACCGGGGAGCTGTTTTTT. Protein: CVSSSDTGELFF. The chain is built from TRBV7-3 and TRBJ2-2, with D uncertain. CDR1 and CDR2 from the germline V gene are SGHTA and FQGTGA. The CDR3 loop spans 12 amino acids.

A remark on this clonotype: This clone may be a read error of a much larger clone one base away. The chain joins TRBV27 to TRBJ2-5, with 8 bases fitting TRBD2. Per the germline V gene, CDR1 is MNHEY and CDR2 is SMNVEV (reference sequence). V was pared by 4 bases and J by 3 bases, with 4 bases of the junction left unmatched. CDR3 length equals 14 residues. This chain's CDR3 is CASSSPGREETQYF. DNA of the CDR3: TGTGCCAGCAGTTCCCCCGGGAGGGAAGAGACCCAGTACTTC.

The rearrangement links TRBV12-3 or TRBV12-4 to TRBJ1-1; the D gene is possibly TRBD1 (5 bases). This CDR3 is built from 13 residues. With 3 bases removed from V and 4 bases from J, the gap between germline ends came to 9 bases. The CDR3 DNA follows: TGTGCCAGCAGTTTCTCGCAGGGCACTGAAGCTTTCTTT. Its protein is CASSFSQGTEAFF.

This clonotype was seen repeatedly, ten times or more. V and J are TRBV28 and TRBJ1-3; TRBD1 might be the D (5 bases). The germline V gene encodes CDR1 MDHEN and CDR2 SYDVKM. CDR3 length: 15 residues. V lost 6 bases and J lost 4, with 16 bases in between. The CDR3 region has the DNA TGTGCCAGCAGCCGACGGACAAGAACGGGAAACACCATATATTTT. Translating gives CASSRRTRTGNTIYF. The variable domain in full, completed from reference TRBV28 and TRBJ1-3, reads DVKVTQSSRYLVKRTGEKVFLECVQDMDHENMFWYRQDPGLGLRLIYFSYDVKMKEKGDIPEGYSVSREKKERFSLILESASTNQTSMYLCASSRRTRTGNTIYFGEGSWLTVV.

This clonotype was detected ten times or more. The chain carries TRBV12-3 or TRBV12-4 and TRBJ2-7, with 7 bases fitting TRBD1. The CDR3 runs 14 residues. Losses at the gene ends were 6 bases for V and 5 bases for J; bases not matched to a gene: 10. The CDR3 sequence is CASSETGDNNEQYF. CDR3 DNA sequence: TGTGCCAGCAGCGAAACAGGGGACAACAACGAGCAGTACTTC.

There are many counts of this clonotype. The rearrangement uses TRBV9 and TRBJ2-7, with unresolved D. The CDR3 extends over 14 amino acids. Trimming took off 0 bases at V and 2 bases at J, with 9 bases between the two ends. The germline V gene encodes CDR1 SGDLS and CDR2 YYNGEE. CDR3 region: CASSVEGYPYEQYF. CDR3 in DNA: TGTGCCAGCAGCGTAGAAGGGTACCCCTACGAGCAGTACTTC. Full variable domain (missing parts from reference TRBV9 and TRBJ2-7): DSGVTQTPKHLITATGQRVTLRCSPRSGDLSVYWYQQSLDQGLQFLIQYYNGEERAKGNILERFSAQQFPDLHSELNLSSLELGDSALYFCASSVEGYPYEQYFGPGTRLTVT.